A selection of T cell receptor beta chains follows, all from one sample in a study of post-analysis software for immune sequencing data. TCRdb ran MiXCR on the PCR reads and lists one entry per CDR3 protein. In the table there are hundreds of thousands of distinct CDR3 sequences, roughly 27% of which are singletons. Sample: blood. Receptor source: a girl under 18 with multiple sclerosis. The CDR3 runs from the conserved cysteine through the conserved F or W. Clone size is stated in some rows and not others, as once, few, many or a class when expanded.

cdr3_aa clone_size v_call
CASSSPQGANYGYTF few TRBV6-6
CSVGVSSYEQYF many TRBV29-1
CSARPLGADTEAFF NA TRBV20-1
CASSYRQGLHSPLHF few TRBV6-5
CASSKTSEEQYF NA TRBV9
CSVVAGWGQETQYF NA TRBV29-1
CASSQDGSQTQYF NA TRBV3-1
CSARATSGYNNEQFF NA TRBV20-1
CASSRTGIKQETQYF many TRBV12-3/TRBV12-4
CASSIHTGSEQYF NA TRBV7-8
CASRGPDSGANVLTF few TRBV12-3/TRBV12-4
CASSNGPGGYEQYF NA TRBV3-1
CASSFDRNQETQYF NA TRBV12-3/TRBV12-4
CSARLSTGTVHERYF once TRBV20-1
CASSFPGTYEQYF many TRBV7-2
CASSLFGPQETQYF NA TRBV10-2
CASSPPGGGYTF few TRBV7-9
CAISAEGRDYGYTF few TRBV10-3
CASSLPKLRGTDRGQTQYF few TRBV7-9
CASSESGRAQETQYF NA TRBV25-1
CSAPPDGNEKLFF NA TRBV20-1
CAISKTSGRLPDTQYF few TRBV10-3
CSAKQARNTEAFF NA TRBV20-1
CASSYDRGGEKLFF NA TRBV5-1
CASSLFTRTADTQYF NA TRBV4-3
CASGPGLAREEQYF many TRBV27
CASREGVGFDTEAFF NA TRBV11-3
CASSLVRGQGPFGGETQYF few TRBV27
CASSRVRTSDNEQFF few TRBV7-9
CATSGPLQETQYF many TRBV24-1
CASSFEGRVSGANVLTF NA TRBV28
CASSLGQGLSEQYF NA TRBV5-1